The sample holds one count of the clone carrying this T cell receptor beta chain. What it binds is unknown. Trimming removed 8 bases at V and 0 bases at J, with 8 bases between. The CDR3 is 13 residues long. Germline V lookup: CDR1 MNHEY, CDR2 SVGAGI. TCRdb keeps only in-frame clones here, not all; method: immunoSEQ multiplex PCR. The table includes more than 2,000,000 clones, over 85% detected once. The sample belongs to a study of shared clonotypes between healthy human individuals. About the study: CD4 naive and CD4 memory each took three plates per donor, while CD8 naive took two and CD8 memory one. Study observations and caveats: The study found lower generation probabilities in non-shared clonotypes than in those shared by all four donors.

This chain joins TRBV6-5 and TRBJ1-5; D is uncertain. The receptor was derived from a man between 18 and 35 years old in good health. The sequenced material came from naive CD4+ T cells sorted from blood. Regarding subset: CD45RA+ positively selected. The DNA for the CDR3 is TGTGCCAGCGAGTACGGTAGCAATCAGCCCCAGCATTTT. Its protein product is CASEYGSNQPQHF.